Following are 20 T cell receptor beta chains from one sample sequenced in a study of OX40 agonist ivuxolimab in advanced cancers. Assay: immunoSEQ multiplex PCR; the TCRdb copy retains only in-frame clones and omits some. The data show 80,000 or so clones, with around 87% seen just once and approximately 0.3% held by the top ten. The sample consisted of CD4+ or CD8+ T cells sorted from blood, taken in a trial of the OX40 agonist ivuxolimab. The receptors come from an adult with an advanced solid tumor such as melanoma, head and neck, liver or kidney cancer.

The chain links TRBV2 to TRBJ1-4, with a weak D call TRBD1 (6 bases). Germline V gene sequence: CDR1 SNHLY, CDR2 FYNNEI. Trimming shortened V by 7 bases and J by 8 bases, and 17 bases separated the two germline ends. The CDR3 is 14 residues long. CDR3 sequence reads: CASTERGMREKLFF. The CDR3, as DNA: TGTGCCAGCACCGAGAGGGGGATGAGGGAAAAACTGTTTTTT.

V usage is TRBV18 and J usage is TRBJ1-2; the match to TRBD1 covers 7 bases. This CDR3 region has 13 residues. The V segment lost 3 bases and the J segment 9 bases; nucleotides outside the gene matches: 7. Germline loops: CDR1 KGHSH, CDR2 LQKENI. The CDR3 spells CASSPGQTDRYTF. The CDR3 DNA is TGTGCCAGCTCACCGGGACAGACGGATCGCTACACCTTC.

The CDR3 coding sequence is TGTGCCAGCAGCTTAGCGGGAGGTAGCACAGATACGCAGTATTTT. Its translation is CASSLAGGSTDTQYF. The chain links TRBV7-3 to TRBJ2-3; the match to TRBD2 covers 8 bases. V dropped 2 bases and J dropped 0; count of bases not matched to a gene: 1. Germline V lookup: CDR1 SGHTA, CDR2 FQGTGA. This CDR3 contains 15 residues.

The rearrangement joins TRBV9 to TRBJ2-1; 9 bases line up with TRBD1. V gave up 0 bases and J gave up 4 bases; unmatched junction bases: 2. Germline values: CDR1 SGDLS, CDR2 YYNGEE. The CDR3 sequence is 15 residues long. The CDR3 nucleotides are TGTGCCAGCAGCGTAGTTGGGACAGGGTACAATGAGCAGTTCTTC. This encodes CASSVVGTGYNEQFF.

This clone turned up a few times. The chain carries TRBV7-7 and TRBJ2-3; 9 bases are a match to TRBD2. The CDR3 loop spans 15 amino acids. V trimming: 5 bases; J trimming: 3 bases; junction bases outside the gene matches: 6. Germline CDR1 SSHAT, CDR2 FNYEAQ (reference sequence). In nucleotides, the CDR3 is TGTGCCAGCAGCCCGCGGGGGGGCCGTACAGATACGCAGTATTTT. As protein: CASSPRGGRTDTQYF.

The rearrangement joins TRBV5-1 to TRBJ2-5; tentatively, D is TRBD1 (6 bases). Germline CDR1 is SGHRS and CDR2 is YFSETQ. The length of the CDR3 is 15 residues. Deletions cut 0 bases from V and 1 base from J, with 10 bases between. The CDR3 protein is CASSLAWTAQETQYF. The DNA for the CDR3 is TGCGCCAGCAGCTTGGCCTGGACAGCCCAAGAGACCCAGTACTTC.

The rearrangement joins TRBV5-1 to TRBJ2-5, with TRBD1 matching over 7 bases. Germline lookup yields CDR1 SGHRS and CDR2 YFSETQ. After removal of 4 bases from V and 5 bases from J, the junction contained 8 bases not matched to a gene. The CDR3 runs to 14 residues. DNA for the CDR3: TGCGCCAGCAGCGCCCGACAGGGTTTGGAGACCCAGTACTTC. This sequence encodes CASSARQGLETQYF.

This clone was picked up one time. J is TRBJ1-1 and V is TRBV5-1, with 11 bases lining up with TRBD1. From germline, CDR1 is SGHRS and CDR2 YFSETQ. CDR3 length: 16 amino acids. The J segment lost 2 bases and the V segment lost 3 bases, leaving 6 bases of the junction unmatched. The CDR3 loop is CASSSGTGGTNTEAFF. The CDR3 DNA follows: TGCGCCAGCAGCTCCGGGACAGGGGGAACTAACACTGAAGCTTTCTTT. Using reference TRBV5-1 and TRBJ1-1 for the parts outside the CDR3, the full variable domain is KAGVTQTPRYLIKTRGQQVTLSCSPISGHRSVSWYQQTPGQGLQFLFEYFSETQRNKGNFPGRFSGRQFSNSRSEMNVSTLELGDSALYLCASSSGTGGTNTEAFFGQGTRLTVV.

The chain uses TRBV27 and TRBJ2-2, with D possibly being TRBD2 (5 bases). This CDR3 contains 15 residues. In germline, CDR1 is MNHEY, CDR2 SMNVEV (reference sequence). The V end was cut by 8 bases, the J end by 1 base, with 14 bases between. CDR3: CASGMRAVNTGELFF. CDR3 in DNA: TGTGCCAGCGGAATGCGAGCGGTGAACACCGGGGAGCTGTTTTTT.

The chain recombines TRBV6-5 with TRBJ1-3, with 9 bases fitting TRBD1. CDR3 length: 16 residues. With V trimmed by 2 bases and J by 1 base, 3 bases remained unmatched. CDR1 is MNHEY, CDR2 SVGAGI, per germline. CDR3 in amino acids: CASSYRTGESGNTIYF. In nucleotides, the CDR3 is TGTGCCAGCAGTTACCGGACAGGGGAATCTGGAAACACCATATATTTT.

The chain is built from TRBV28 and TRBJ2-6; weak D call: TRBD1 (5 bases). Germline CDR1 and CDR2: MDHEN and SYDVKM. CDR3 length: 13 residues. V was shortened by 7 bases and J by 2 bases, with 6 bases between the two germline ends. CDR3 amino acids: CASIGAGANVLTF. CDR3 in DNA: TGTGCCAGCATAGGGGCTGGGGCCAACGTCCTGACTTTC.

The rearrangement links TRBV28 to TRBJ1-1; unclear D gene. The CDR3 is 13 amino acids. V was cut by 7 bases and J by 9 bases, with 18 bases left in between. From germline, CDR1 is MDHEN and CDR2 SYDVKM. This CDR3 is CASNVHGEPKAFF. The CDR3 region has the DNA TGTGCCAGCAACGTGCACGGGGAGCCGAAAGCTTTCTTT.

V is TRBV7-6 and J is TRBJ2-2, with D unresolved. Germline V CDR1 and CDR2: SGHVS, FNYEAQ. V was shortened by 1 base and J by 4 bases, with 10 bases between the two germline ends. This CDR3 is 15 amino acids long. The CDR3 DNA reads as TGTGCCAGCAGCTTAGGGTCTGAGCGCACCGGGGAGCTGTTTTTT. Translating gives CASSLGSERTGELFF.

The V gene is TRBV11-1, the J gene TRBJ2-2; 8 bases are shared with TRBD2. The CDR3 consists of 15 residues. The V gene's germline CDR1 is SGHAT and CDR2 FQDESV (reference sequence). V lost 5 bases to trimming and J lost 7 bases; unmatched junction nucleotides: 9. The CDR3 DNA reads TGTGCCAGCAGCAAACCTGGACTAGCCGGCGGGGAGCTGTTTTTT. Amino acids: CASSKPGLAGGELFF.

The chain has TRBV11-3 and TRBJ2-7; 8 bases map to TRBD2. The V segment lost 4 bases and the J segment 5 bases; nucleotides outside the gene matches: 7. This CDR3 spans 14 amino acids. CDR1 and CDR2 from the germline V gene are SGHNT and YENEEA. CDR3 DNA sequence: TGTGCCAGCAGCTCAGGGACTAGGGGGAACGAGCAGTACGTC. The encoded protein is CASSSGTRGNEQYV.

The J gene is TRBJ1-2, the V gene TRBV2; a possible D gene is TRBD1 (6 bases). The CDR3 totals 15 residues. Germline V gene lookup returns CDR1 SNHLY and CDR2 FYNNEI. Trimming cost V 7 bases and J 5 bases, with 20 bases left between them. Here the CDR3 reads CASTGDLPGAYGYTF. DNA for the CDR3: TGTGCCAGCACGGGTGACCTCCCGGGGGCTTATGGCTACACCTTC. The whole variable domain, filled in from reference TRBV2 and TRBJ1-2, reads EPEVTQTPSHQVTQMGQEVILRCVPISNHLYFYWYRQILGQKVEFLVSFYNNEISEKSEIFDDQFSVERPDGSNFTLKIRSTKLEDSAMYFCASTGDLPGAYGYTFGSGTRLTVV.

The chain combines TRBV27 with TRBJ1-5; D unclear. The CDR3 runs to 14 residues. V was cut by 4 bases and J by 3 bases, with 10 bases left in between. Looked up from germline, CDR1 is MNHEY and CDR2 is SMNVEV (reference sequence). CDR3 nucleotide sequence: TGTGCCAGCAGTTCCGGGCTTATCAATCAGCCCCAGCATTTT. Protein sequence: CASSSGLINQPQHF.

The J gene is TRBJ2-1, the V gene TRBV11-3; TRBD1 might be the D (5 bases). V gave up 0 bases and J gave up 1 base, with 7 bases separating them. The CDR3 is 15 amino acids. Germline CDR1 reads SGHNT; CDR2 reads YENEEA. CDR3 sequence (DNA): TGTGCCAGCAGCTTAGATCAGGGTTCCTACAATGAGCAGTTCTTC. Residues: CASSLDQGSYNEQFF.

This sequence joins TRBV7-9 and TRBJ1-5; TRBD1 matches at 8 bases. There are 18 residues in the CDR3. J gave up 6 bases and V 5 bases, and 18 bases lay outside the gene matches. Germline values: CDR1 SEHNR, CDR2 FQNEAQ (reference sequence). CDR3 sequence: CASSLQSPGGGSRQPQHF. In DNA, the CDR3 is TGTGCCAGCAGCCTACAATCCCCAGGGGGCGGCTCCCGTCAGCCCCAGCATTTT.

J is TRBJ1-3 and V is TRBV4-1; TRBD1 is a possible D gene (5 bases). Germline-derived CDR1 and CDR2 are MGHRA and YSYEKL. The length of the CDR3 is 14 residues. V lost 6 bases and J lost 0, with 9 bases in between. The CDR3 bases are TGCGCCAGCAGTAAGGGACCCTCTGGAAACACCATATATTTT. Protein sequence: CASSKGPSGNTIYF.